One and the same sample provided the 3 T cell receptor beta chains below, sequenced in a study of neoadjuvant anti-PD-1 for oral cavity cancer. Some clones are missing from TCRdb's copy, which holds only in-frame ones; the method was immunoSEQ multiplex PCR. The top ten clones hold 4.2% of a sample with approximately 9,400 clones, around 68% of them seen once. The time point: after neoadjuvant nivolumab, at surgical resection. The specimen was PBMCs, collected after nivolumab (anti-PD-1) treatment. The receptors derive from a person aged 40 to 85 with oral cavity squamous cell carcinoma.

This clone has only one observation. V and J are TRBV28 and TRBJ2-7; D gene unclear. V was pared by 3 bases and J by 6 bases, with 15 bases between. The CDR3 has 14 residues. Per the germline V gene, CDR1 is MDHEN and CDR2 is SYDVKM. The CDR3 region is CASSFPRSPPEQYF. The CDR3 nucleotides read TGTGCCAGCAGTTTCCCCAGGTCACCCCCCGAGCAGTACTTC. The full variable domain, completed using reference TRBV28 and TRBJ2-7, is DVKVTQSSRYLVKRTGEKVFLECVQDMDHENMFWYRQDPGLGLRLIYFSYDVKMKEKGDIPEGYSVSREKKERFSLILESASTNQTSMYLCASSFPRSPPEQYFGPGTRLTVT.

The chain links TRBV7-8 to TRBJ2-2; D unclear. The ends were cut back, 2 bases at V and 4 bases at J, with 5 bases in the middle. The CDR3 length is 13 residues. The germline CDR1 and CDR2 sequences are SGHVS and FQNEAQ. The CDR3 reads CASSLRATGELFF. DNA for the CDR3: TGTGCCAGCAGCTTAAGGGCCACCGGGGAGCTGTTTTTT.

The V and J genes are TRBV11-2 and TRBJ1-1; the D gene is possibly TRBD1 (6 bases). The CDR3 loop spans 18 amino acids. Germline CDR1 reads SGHAT; CDR2 reads FQNNGV. Trimming took off 0 bases at V and 1 base at J, with 18 bases between the two ends. The CDR3 spells CASSLDTRADRRNTEAFF. The CDR3 DNA is TGTGCCAGCAGCTTAGATACGAGAGCCGACAGGAGGAACACTGAAGCTTTCTTT.